This T cell receptor beta chain was retrieved from a study of T cell responses to AZD1222 COVID-19 vaccine (dated by TCRdb to 2020 to 2022). As for the study more broadly: AZD1222 recipients with second doses at about 4 weeks or about 12 weeks were pooled, because spike-specific TCR depth and breadth did not differ between schedules. Enrollment into the trials was organized by age into subgroups of 18-55, 56-69 and 70-plus years, and those subgroups contained roughly 150, 30 and 60 TCR-sequenced participants, respectively. A total of 233 trial participants underwent TCR sequencing, of whom some 200 had received two doses of AZD1222 and approximately 26 had received two doses of the MenACWY control vaccine.

For CDR1 and CDR2, the germline V gene lists SNHLY and FYNNEI. The CDR3 covers 15 residues, taking in both the cysteine and the phenylalanine. Just CDR3 DNA is preserved here, 45 bases in frame from base 1. V gives up 1 base and J gives up 0 bases, and the segment between their germline ends measures 10 bases. The CDR3 regions of human TCRbeta chains were analyzed by immunosequencing. On the authors' methods: Repertoire TCRs were checked for matches against a reference library of SARS-CoV-2-specific TCRs that had been generated using the MIRA antigen-specificity platform. Breadth meant the fraction of unique TCRs that were SARS-CoV-2-associated, whereas depth meant the fraction of total T cells that were SARS-CoV-2-associated. Each spike-specific TCR was assigned to its reactive spike region and to a CD4 or CD8 class using the MIRA data. Log10-transformed breadth and depth values were compared by one-way ANOVA with Sidak's multiple comparisons tests. TCRdb provides this immuneACCESS table in a form limited to in-frame rearrangements. Some clones are lacking; in checked studies, under half of them reflect an unresolved V gene, and why the rest are absent is not known. For V, J and clone size, that table is used; D and trimming come from the DNA. A total of about 170,000 clones appear in this sample, roughly 92% of them only once. Of the sample, more than 1.5% is held by the ten largest clones.

The label giving this sample's time point can be read as: baseline before first vaccination. The vaccinee samples were drawn from two UK trials, COV001 and COV002, one of which was a single-blind randomized controlled phase 2/3 trial testing AZD1222 (ChAdOx1 nCoV-19) in healthy adults. For TCRbeta chain sequencing, PBMC samples were collected from trial participants at day 0 and at day 28 after the second dose. Findings and caveats that apply to the study as a whole: No day 14 peak-response samples were available, so repertoires were characterized only after the peak T cell response. Conclusions about previously exposed vaccinees were limited because only six or seven AZD1222 recipients were SARS-CoV-2 seropositive at baseline. CD4 TCRs associated with the vaccine covered the entire spike protein, and the dominant responses were in regions 160-218 and 743-854. In the small 56-69-year group, the increase in depth fell short of significance, most likely because of low power. A significant rise in spike-specific TCR breadth and depth was observed after two AZD1222 doses relative to day 0 and relative to MenACWY recipients. Participants were mostly white British and included more females than males, and it was suggested by the authors that clonal diversity may have been underestimated. Reportedly, almost half of the unique spike-specific TCRs recognized epitopes lying outside the regions that are mutated in the B.1.351 and B.1.1.7 variants.

To note about this clone: Its specific antigen is unknown. It has no much larger one-base neighbor in the sample; base qualities were not kept.

Sequences were derived from peripheral blood, sampled on day 0 of AZD1222 vaccination. The chain joins TRBV2 to TRBJ2-7, with no D gene named confidently. The sequence came from an adult in good health. In nucleotide form, the sequence is TGTGCCAGCAGTGAAGTAGCCCGGAGCTCCTACGAGCAGTACTTC. It is translated as CASSEVARSSYEQYF.